Listed below are T cell receptor beta chains from one sample, sequenced in a study of OX40 agonist ivuxolimab in advanced cancers. Sequencing used immunoSEQ multiplex PCR; TCRdb keeps in-frame clones, though not all of them. Among roughly 50,000 clones listed, roughly 90% were seen once. This material consisted of CD4+ or CD8+ T cells sorted from blood, taken in a trial of the OX40 agonist ivuxolimab. The receptors come from an adult with an advanced solid tumor such as melanoma, head and neck, liver or kidney cancer. Both conserved end residues are part of each CDR3. D genes are given only for firm matches. Expanded clones get a size class; other rows say once, few or many, or leave the size out.

-,TRBJ1-1,-,TRBV7-9,CASSLVGQGTHGAFF,TGTGCCAGCAGCTTAGTGGGGCAGGGAACCCATGGAGCTTTCTTT
-,TRBJ1-1,-,TRBV27,CASSLQNTGFTEAFF,TGTGCCAGCAGTTTGCAGAACACAGGGTTCACTGAAGCTTTCTTT
-,TRBJ2-7,-,TRBV15,CATSTGSSYEQYF,TGTGCCACCAGCACGGGGTCCTCCTACGAGCAGTACTTC
-,TRBJ1-1,TRBD1,TRBV28,CALTQGEEAFF,TGTGCCCTAACACAGGGGGAGGAAGCTTTCTTT
-,TRBJ2-3,-,TRBV19,CASLDQSTDTQYF,TGTGCCAGCCTGGACCAAAGCACAGATACGCAGTATTTT
-,TRBJ2-7,-,TRBV30,CAWSDGGYEQYF,TGTGCCTGGAGTGACGGGGGCTACGAGCAGTACTTC
once,TRBJ2-7,-,TRBV7-9,CASSLPDSSYEQYF,TGTGCCAGCAGCTTACCCGACAGCTCCTACGAGCAGTACTTC
-,TRBJ1-1,-,TRBV11-3,CASSSGGDGGIYTEAFF,TGTGCCAGCAGTTCGGGAGGGGATGGGGGCATCTATACTGAAGCTTTCTTT
-,TRBJ1-1,-,TRBV19,CASSIATHTEAFF,TGTGCCAGTAGTATCGCGACTCACACTGAAGCTTTCTTT
-,TRBJ2-4,TRBD2,TRBV7-8,CASSLEVGILALAKNIQYF,TGTGCCAGCAGCTTAGAGGTCGGGATACTAGCGCTAGCCAAAAACATTCAGTACTTC
-,TRBJ1-5,-,TRBV7-2,CASSITEYSNQPQHF,TGTGCCAGCAGCATCACAGAGTATAGCAATCAGCCCCAGCATTTT
-,TRBJ2-3,-,TRBV7-9,CASSSGLRDTQYF,TGTGCCAGCAGCTCGGGACTTCGAGATACGCAGTATTTT
-,TRBJ1-1,-,TRBV18,CASSPSGENLMNTEAFF,TGTGCCAGCTCACCAAGTGGCGAAAATCTGATGAACACTGAAGCTTTCTTT
-,TRBJ2-7,-,TRBV7-9,CASRRELMGEQYF,TGTGCCAGCAGGAGGGAATTAATGGGCGAGCAGTACTTC
once,TRBJ2-5,TRBD1,TRBV29-1,CSVEGAEDRARYQETQYF,TGCAGCGTTGAAGGGGCCGAGGACAGGGCCCGGTACCAAGAGACCCAGTACTTC
-,TRBJ2-3,-,TRBV11-3,CASSPGTFTSTDTQYF,TGTGCCAGCAGCCCGGGGACTTTCACTAGCACAGATACGCAGTATTTT
few,TRBJ1-1,-,TRBV5-5,CASSSRELSMNTEAFF,TGTGCCAGCAGCTCAAGGGAGCTAAGTATGAACACTGAAGCTTTCTTT
few,TRBJ1-2,TRBD1,TRBV28,CASSTPPDRGHGYTF,TGTGCCAGCAGTACCCCTCCGGACAGGGGCCATGGCTACACCTTC
-,TRBJ2-2,-,TRBV11-2,CASSGGPNTGELFF,TGTGCCAGCAGCGGGGGGCCGAACACCGGGGAGCTGTTTTTT
-,TRBJ1-5,-,TRBV27,CASSLMGQSSNQPQHF,TGTGCCAGCAGTTTAATGGGGCAATCTAGCAATCAGCCCCAGCATTTT
-,TRBJ2-7,TRBD2,TRBV5-1,CASSLDGLAGAAYEQYF,TGCGCCAGCAGCTTGGATGGTCTAGCGGGAGCTGCCTACGAGCAGTACTTC
-,TRBJ1-2,-,TRBV13,CASSLLGGERGYTF,TGTGCCAGCAGCTTACTGGGAGGGGAACGTGGCTACACCTTC
-,TRBJ2-1,TRBD2,TRBV5-1,CASSQGLAGPYGDEQFF,TGCGCCAGCAGCCAGGGACTAGCGGGCCCGTACGGCGATGAGCAGTTCTTC
-,TRBJ1-2,-,TRBV10-2,CASLGGPDYGYTF,TGCGCCAGCCTGGGGGGCCCTGACTATGGCTACACCTTC
-,TRBJ1-5,-,TRBV30,CAWSAYGGVTLQPQHF,TGTGCCTGGAGCGCCTACGGGGGGGTGACTTTACAGCCCCAGCATTTT